This TCR beta chain appears in the sequencing data of a study of persistence of HIV-infected CD4 T cells. Study outcomes and limitations: TCRbeta richness was lower in CMV- and Gag-responding cells than in anti-CD3/anti-CD28-responding cells.

For this clone: Antigen: not known.

Germline CDR1 SGHDT, CDR2 YYEEEE. With 4 bases clipped from V and 7 bases from J, the junction kept 5 bases outside the gene matches. This CDR3 is 13 amino acids long. The libraries were made with immunoSEQ version 4 in survey mode. Each sample used up to 1 ug genomic DNA diluted to approximately 10 ng/uL. Using immunoSEQ multiplex PCR, the repertoire was profiled, and TCRdb retains in-frame clones only, with some absent. The data show tens of thousands of clones, with approximately 90% seen just once and 0.4% to 0.5% held by the top ten. Cells were stimulated nonspecifically with anti-CD3/anti-CD28 magnetic beads. Sorting selected CD4+ T cells upregulating both CD40 ligand and CD69. Donors had CD4+ T cell counts above 400 cells/uL and were CMV-seropositive.

The receptor comes from an adult woman with HIV who was CMV-seropositive. The chain combines TRBV5-6 with TRBJ1-2, with 9 bases matching TRBD1. The sequenced sample was CD4+ T cells sorted from PBMCs after roughly 19-hour stimulation, obtained from a patient who received antiretroviral therapy. CDR3: CASSQQGALGYTF. The DNA of the CDR3 is TGTGCCAGCAGCCAACAGGGGGCGCTTGGCTACACCTTC.